These 20 T cell receptor beta chains share one sample of origin, sequenced in a study of blood T cell repertoires in COVID-19. The table came from immunoSEQ multiplex PCR; TCRdb's copy has only in-frame clones and leaves some out. Of around 370,000 clones in the sample, about 90% were seen once. Sequencing was done on a sample of peripheral blood. The receptors come from a young woman who had recovered from COVID-19.

The chain couples TRBV7-9 to TRBJ2-5; 10 bases match TRBD1. CDR1 and CDR2 from the germline V gene are SEHNR and FQNEAQ (reference sequence). This CDR3 has 16 amino acids. J was trimmed by 2 bases and V by 3 bases; bases with no gene match: 6. DNA for the CDR3: TGTGCCAGCAGCTTGGGGGGGACAGGGGTTCAAGAGACCCAGTACTTC. Its protein product is CASSLGGTGVQETQYF.

V and J are TRBV11-3 and TRBJ2-1; tentatively, D is TRBD2 (5 bases). Germline-derived CDR1 and CDR2 are SGHNT and YENEEA. This CDR3 comprises 15 residues. V was trimmed by 2 bases and J by 9 bases, leaving 17 bases between them. The CDR3 protein is CASSLIREPSGEQFF. The DNA of the CDR3 is TGTGCCAGCAGCTTAATTCGGGAACCCAGCGGTGAGCAGTTCTTC.

This clone has just a few counts. V and J are TRBV19 and TRBJ1-2; 7 bases are shared with TRBD1. V trimming: 6 bases; J trimming: 5 bases; junction bases outside the gene matches: 9. CDR1 is LNHDA and CDR2 is SQIVND in the germline V gene (reference sequence). CDR3 size: 14 residues. CDR3 protein: CASSRPGQKYGYTF. CDR3 bases: TGTGCCAGTAGCCGACCGGGACAGAAGTATGGCTACACCTTC. The variable domain in full, completed from reference TRBV19 and TRBJ1-2, reads DGGITQSPKYLFRKEGQNVTLSCEQNLNHDAMYWYRQDPGQGLRLIYYSQIVNDFQKGDIAEGYSVSREKKESFPLTVTSAQKNPTAFYLCASSRPGQKYGYTFGSGTRLTVV.

The CDR3 protein is CATSGTSGRGSGANVLTF. CDR3 in DNA: TGTGCCACCTCAGGGACTAGCGGGAGAGGATCTGGGGCCAACGTCCTGACTTTC. J is TRBJ2-6 and V is TRBV19; 14 bases are shared with TRBD2. J gave up 1 base and V 10 bases, and 9 bases lay outside the gene matches. The CDR3 runs 18 residues. Germline V lookup: CDR1 LNHDA, CDR2 SQIVND (reference sequence). Full variable domain (missing parts from reference TRBV19 and TRBJ2-6): DGGITQSPKYLFRKEGQNVTLSCEQNLNHDAMYWYRQDPGQGLRLIYYSQIVNDFQKGDIAEGYSVSREKKESFPLTVTSAQKNPTAFYLCATSGTSGRGSGANVLTFGAGSRLTVL.

The chain employs TRBV5-4 and TRBJ2-1, with D possibly being TRBD1 (6 bases). V was cut by 3 bases and J by 1 base, with 14 bases left in between. Germline-derived CDR1 and CDR2 are SGHNT and YYREEE (reference sequence). This CDR3 has 16 residues. The CDR3 bases are TGTGCCAGCAGCTGGGGGACACCAGGATCCTACAATGAGCAGTTCTTC. This encodes CASSWGTPGSYNEQFF.

The genes are TRBV7-9 and TRBJ1-4, with D tentatively TRBD1 (5 bases). In germline, CDR1 is SEHNR, CDR2 FQNEAQ (reference sequence). This CDR3 has 14 amino acids. V lost 5 bases, J lost 5 bases, and 12 bases lay in between. DNA of the CDR3: TGTGCCAGCAGCCTAGACGGGGGGAATGAAAAACTGTTTTTT. Translated: CASSLDGGNEKLFF.

The V gene is TRBV27, the J gene TRBJ1-5; D is unclear. Germline assignment: CDR1 MNHEY and CDR2 SMNVEV (reference sequence). The CDR3 runs 14 residues. V was shortened by 1 base and J by 4 bases, with 8 bases between the two germline ends. This CDR3 is CASSLFDTNQPQHF. The CDR3 DNA sequence: TGTGCCAGCAGTTTATTCGACACAAATCAGCCCCAGCATTTT.

The CDR3 DNA sequence: TGTGCCAGTAGTAGAGAGTTCGCAGATACGCAGTATTTT. This sequence encodes CASSREFADTQYF. The gene calls are TRBV19 and TRBJ2-3; D gene unclear. CDR3 length equals 13 residues. The germline V gene encodes CDR1 LNHDA and CDR2 SQIVND (reference sequence). The germline V and J ends were trimmed by 4 bases and 4 bases, with 9 bases remaining between them.

The chain is built from TRBV6-2 or TRBV6-3 and TRBJ2-7; TRBD2 matches at 12 bases. The ends lost 6 bases at V and 6 bases at J; junction bases unmatched: 18. Germline V gene sequence: CDR1 MNHEY, CDR2 SVGEGT. The CDR3 totals 18 residues. CDR3 nucleotide sequence: TGTGCCAGCAGCACGTGGACTAGCGGGACCTCCGGGGGTGGCGAGCAGTACGTC. Protein product: CASSTWTSGTSGGGEQYV.

This clone was counted once. V usage is TRBV11-3 and J usage is TRBJ2-7; unclear D gene. V was clipped by 3 bases and J by 2 bases, with 8 bases between them. Germline CDR1 is SGHNT and CDR2 is YENEEA. This CDR3 is 13 amino acids long. The CDR3 region is CASSLGRAYEQYV. The CDR3 DNA sequence: TGTGCCAGCAGCTTGGGCAGAGCCTACGAGCAGTACGTC.

The J gene is TRBJ2-1, the V gene TRBV9; 10 bases fit TRBD2. Trimming cost V 1 base and J 7 bases; bases outside gene matches: 2. Germline V lookup: CDR1 SGDLS, CDR2 YYNGEE. The CDR3 consists of 14 residues. The CDR3 bases are TGTGCCAGCAGCGTAACTAGCGGGAAAAATGAGCAGTTCTTC. Protein: CASSVTSGKNEQFF.

The chain recombines TRBV30 with TRBJ1-6; weak D call: TRBD1 (5 bases). V lost 1 base, J lost 3 bases, and 19 bases lay in between. Germline values: CDR1 GTSNPN, CDR2 SVGIG (reference sequence). The CDR3 runs 18 residues. The CDR3 here is CAWSDLFFDSVYNSPLHF. DNA for the CDR3: TGTGCCTGGAGTGACCTATTTTTCGACAGCGTCTATAATTCACCCCTCCACTTT.

This clone showed up just a few times. The genes are TRBV24-1 and TRBJ1-5, with TRBD1 identical over 8 bases. V shed 3 bases and J 4 bases; nucleotides not matched to a gene: 4. This CDR3 contains 15 residues. The germline V gene has CDR1 KGHDR and CDR2 SFDVKD. CDR3 in amino acids: CATSDARQGNQPQHF. The CDR3 nucleotides are TGTGCCACCAGTGATGCCCGACAGGGGAATCAGCCCCAGCATTTT.

The chain carries TRBV5-4 and TRBJ2-5; D might be TRBD2 (6 bases). From germline, CDR1 is SGHNT and CDR2 YYREEE (reference sequence). Trimming shortened V by 2 bases and J by 3 bases, and 17 bases separated the two germline ends. The CDR3 spans 16 residues. CDR3 coding DNA: TGTGCCAGCAGCTTCTCACGGGAGAGGGGAAAAGAGACCCAGTACTTC. This sequence encodes CASSFSRERGKETQYF.

This chain links TRBV14 with TRBJ1-4; 8 bases align to TRBD1. Trimming at V came to 2 bases and at J to 5 bases, leaving 10 bases not matched to a gene. This CDR3 comprises 17 residues. CDR1 SGHDN and CDR2 FVKESK come from the germline V gene. CDR3 in amino acids: CASSQRSWRTGNEKLFF. CDR3 DNA: TGTGCCAGCAGCCAACGATCGTGGAGGACAGGGAATGAAAAACTGTTTTTT.

A few counts support this clone. The chain couples TRBV6-5 to TRBJ1-1, with a weak D call TRBD1 (6 bases). CDR3 size: 14 residues. Trimming removed 8 bases from V and 2 bases from J, with 15 bases in between. Per the germline V gene, CDR1 is MNHEY and CDR2 is SVGAGI. CDR3 protein: CASSTGTRNTEAFF. CDR3 bases: TGTGCCAGCTCGACAGGAACCCGTAACACTGAAGCTTTCTTT.

V usage is TRBV14 and J usage is TRBJ1-1; D might be TRBD1 (6 bases). Per the germline V gene, CDR1 is SGHDN and CDR2 is FVKESK. There are 14 residues in the CDR3. Trimming pared 3 bases from V and 0 bases from J, leaving 8 bases between. The CDR3 region is CASSQYRVNTEAFF. As DNA, the CDR3 is TGTGCCAGCAGCCAGTACAGGGTGAACACTGAAGCTTTCTTT.

Points on this clone: Different DNA sequences within this sample yield the same CDR3. The chain uses TRBV5-1 and TRBJ2-3, with 15 bases aligning to TRBD2. The junction had 2 bases not matched to a gene; V was cut back by 0 bases and J by 0 bases. This CDR3 comprises 18 residues. Germline V gene sequence: CDR1 SGHRS, CDR2 YFSETQ. Here the CDR3 DNA reads TGCGCCAGCAGCTTGGGAGGACTAGCGGGAGGGAGCACAGATACGCAGTATTTT. It specifies CASSLGGLAGGSTDTQYF.

The chain combines TRBV28 with TRBJ2-4, with a possible D match to TRBD1 (7 bases). This CDR3 spans 14 amino acids. In germline, CDR1 is MDHEN, CDR2 SYDVKM. Trimming shortened V by 5 bases and J by 7 bases, and 15 bases separated the two germline ends. The CDR3 DNA sequence: TGTGCCAGCAGTGAGACAGGGACTGGGAACATTCAGTACTTC. Translating gives CASSETGTGNIQYF.

This clone was seen once. The chain combines TRBV6-5 with TRBJ2-3, with D perhaps TRBD2 (5 bases). The CDR3 consists of 15 residues. Germline values: CDR1 MNHEY, CDR2 SVGAGI. V lost 5 bases to trimming and J lost 0 bases, with 12 bases between them. CDR3 loop: CASSPRLPSTDTQYF. In DNA form, the CDR3 reads TGTGCCAGCAGTCCTAGACTACCCAGCACAGATACGCAGTATTTT.